This T cell receptor beta chain was identified in a study of CD8 T cells in Susac syndrome. RNA totalling roughly 0.5 to 1 ug underwent reverse transcription with random hexamers. TCRdb analysed the immunoSEQ multiplex PCR reads with MiXCR anew, one entry per CDR3 protein. The sample consists of 150,000 to 200,000 distinct CDR3 sequences, approximately 95% of them appearing once. A single count supports this clonotype. Trimming took 4 bases from V and 3 from J; bases not matched to a gene: 10. The CDR3 loop spans 16 amino acids. In germline, CDR1 is SGHRS, CDR2 YFSETQ. TEMRA cells were FACS-enriched, and CD8+ and CD4+ T cells were isolated negatively.

The chain employs TRBV5-1 and TRBJ2-5; 9 nucleotides line up with TRBD2. Specimen: CD4+ T cells from PBMCs. This sequence was found in a human donor in good health. The CDR3 region is CASSVQGASGKETQYF. In DNA, the CDR3 is TGCGCCAGCAGCGTACAGGGCGCTAGCGGGAAAGAGACCCAGTACTTC.